A selection of T cell receptor beta chains follows, all from one sample in a study of blood T cell repertoires in COVID-19. Libraries were prepared by immunoSEQ multiplex PCR; TCRdb keeps only in-frame clonotypes and omits some of them. The sample shows some 140,000 clones, approximately 80% of them seen only once. The source material was peripheral blood. The source of these receptors is an older woman with COVID-19, enrolled during active disease. Each CDR3 is given with its conserved first and last residue. D genes are given only for firm matches. A clone size is listed for some rows: how often the clone was seen (once, few, many), or a class if it is expanded.

cdr3_aa	cdr3_nt	v_call	clone_size	d_call	j_call
CASRQGRNEQFF	TGTGCCTCTAGACAGGGACGGAATGAGCAGTTCTTC	TRBV10-3	-	TRBD1	TRBJ2-1
CASSIVATTNTEAFF	TGTGCCAGTAGTATAGTGGCCACGACTAACACTGAAGCTTTCTTT	TRBV19	-	-	TRBJ1-1
CACTGTSGRLSGDTQYF	TGTGCCTGTACCGGGACTAGCGGGAGACTTTCAGGAGATACGCAGTATTTT	TRBV19	-	TRBD2	TRBJ2-3
CASRGSGRDTDTQYF	TGTGCCAGCAGAGGCAGCGGGAGGGACACAGATACGCAGTATTTT	TRBV4-2	-	TRBD2	TRBJ2-3
CATSSGGLSSTDTQYF	TGTGCCACCAGTTCGGGGGGCTTATCGAGCACAGATACGCAGTATTTT	TRBV24-1	-	-	TRBJ2-3
CASTNRDNQPQHF	TGTGCCAGCACCAACAGGGACAATCAGCCCCAGCATTTT	TRBV2	-	-	TRBJ1-5
CASSLPTGNTEAFF	TGTGCCAGCAGCCTCCCAACAGGTAACACTGAAGCTTTCTTT	TRBV5-4	few	-	TRBJ1-1
CASSTPGLIMAFF	TGTGCCAGCAGTACCCCAGGGTTGATAATGGCTTTCTTT	TRBV6-5	-	-	TRBJ1-1
CASSLGTATTNEKLFF	TGCGCCAGCAGCTTGGGCACAGCAACCACTAATGAAAAACTGTTTTTT	TRBV5-1	-	-	TRBJ1-4
CASSHVKRGDLDTDTQYF	TGTGCCAGCAGTCACGTTAAACGGGGGGATTTAGACACAGATACGCAGTATTTT	TRBV6-6	-	TRBD2	TRBJ2-3
CASSRSRETQYF	TGTGCCAGCTCACGCTCTCGGGAGACCCAGTACTTC	TRBV18	-	-	TRBJ2-5
CASSTRQANNEKLFF	TGTGCCAGTAGTACCAGACAGGCCAATAATGAAAAACTGTTTTTT	TRBV19	-	-	TRBJ1-4
CSVAGVSYNEQFF	TGCAGCGTAGCGGGAGTCAGCTACAATGAGCAGTTCTTC	TRBV29-1	-	TRBD2	TRBJ2-1
CASSLQDPRGNTQYF	TGTGCCAGCAGCCTGCAGGACCCTCGAGGGAATACGCAGTATTTT	TRBV3-1/TRBV3-2	-	-	TRBJ2-3
CASSPLGATNQPQHF	TGTGCCAGCTCCCCGCTGGGGGCAACTAATCAGCCCCAGCATTTT	TRBV18	-	-	TRBJ1-5